These 8 T cell receptor beta chains originate from one sample sequenced in a study of blood T cell repertoires in COVID-19. Sequenced by immunoSEQ multiplex PCR; TCRdb stores in-frame clones only, minus some. The profile shows a few hundred thousand clones, roughly 90% of them singletons. Sequenced input: PBMCs or T cells enriched from blood (not recorded which). These TCRs come from a woman younger than 45 who had recovered from COVID-19.

V is TRBV3-1 (or the pseudogene TRBV3-2) and J is TRBJ1-2; D is perhaps TRBD1 (5 bases). The CDR3 extends over 13 amino acids. Between the trimmed V and J ends, which lost 0 bases and 7 bases, there was a span of 9 bases. The V gene's germline CDR1 is LGHDT and CDR2 YNNKEL (reference sequence). CDR3 DNA: TGTGCCAGCAGCCAAGAGGGGCAATTTGGCTACACCTTC. Encoded protein: CASSQEGQFGYTF.

Turning to this clone: In the same sample, other DNA sequences code for this CDR3. The chain links TRBV2 to TRBJ2-3, with 9 bases identical to TRBD2. The CDR3 sequence is 14 residues long. The ends lost 4 bases at V and 1 base at J; junction bases unmatched: 0. Germline V lookup: CDR1 SNHLY, CDR2 FYNNEI. CDR3 region: CASSGTSGTDTQYF. Here the CDR3 DNA reads TGTGCCAGCAGTGGGACTAGCGGCACAGATACGCAGTATTTT.

This rearrangement joins TRBV27 to TRBJ2-5; tentatively, D is TRBD2 (6 bases). Trimming took off 6 bases at V and 9 bases at J, with 17 bases between the two ends. Germline CDR1 reads MNHEY; CDR2 reads SMNVEV (reference sequence). CDR3 size: 13 residues. CDR3: CASSPVGGAPQYF. Written as DNA, the CDR3 is TGTGCCAGCAGCCCCGTGGGCGGGGCCCCCCAGTACTTC.

The chain employs TRBV9 and TRBJ2-5, with 8 bases lining up with TRBD2. V gave up 3 bases and J gave up 5 bases; unmatched junction bases: 15. Germline V gene lookup returns CDR1 SGDLS and CDR2 YYNGEE. The CDR3 covers 17 residues. The CDR3 here is CASSEGTVAGGLETQYF. Here the CDR3 DNA reads TGTGCCAGCAGCGAGGGGACGGTGGCGGGAGGTTTGGAGACCCAGTACTTC.

The chain uses TRBV3-1 (or the pseudogene TRBV3-2) and TRBJ2-3, with TRBD2 as a possible D gene (6 bases). The CDR3 is 16 residues long. Trimming cost V 5 bases and J 2 bases, with 17 bases left between them. Germline values: CDR1 LGHDT, CDR2 YNNKEL (reference sequence). The CDR3 coding sequence is TGTGCCAGCAGCACTGGAGGGACCAGGTTCACAGATACGCAGTATTTT. It yields the protein CASSTGGTRFTDTQYF.

This clone was seen only a few times. V gene TRBV5-1 combines with J gene TRBJ1-1, with D possibly TRBD1 on 6 matching bases. The V gene lost 7 bases and the J gene lost 1 base, with 14 bases spanning the gap. Germline-derived CDR1 and CDR2 are SGHRS and YFSETQ. The CDR3 spans 14 residues. In DNA, the CDR3 is TGCGCCAGCTCCCTACAGGGTCGGAACACTGAAGCTTTCTTT. It is translated as CASSLQGRNTEAFF.

The gene calls are TRBV5-1 and TRBJ1-3, with D uncertain. Looked up from germline, CDR1 is SGHRS and CDR2 is YFSETQ. CDR3 length: 15 residues. Trimming took 0 bases from V and 0 from J, leaving 7 bases between them. The DNA for the CDR3 is TGCGCCAGCAGCTTGGATGGGAGCTCTGGAAACACCATATATTTT. It yields the protein CASSLDGSSGNTIYF.

This clone was picked up one time. This rearrangement joins TRBV19 to TRBJ1-5; unclear D gene. The germline gives CDR1 LNHDA, CDR2 SQIVND (reference sequence). V was pared by 5 bases and J by 3 bases, with 8 bases between. CDR3 length equals 13 residues. The CDR3 here is CASSQAVNQPQHF. The CDR3 region has the DNA TGTGCCAGTAGTCAGGCAGTCAATCAGCCCCAGCATTTT.